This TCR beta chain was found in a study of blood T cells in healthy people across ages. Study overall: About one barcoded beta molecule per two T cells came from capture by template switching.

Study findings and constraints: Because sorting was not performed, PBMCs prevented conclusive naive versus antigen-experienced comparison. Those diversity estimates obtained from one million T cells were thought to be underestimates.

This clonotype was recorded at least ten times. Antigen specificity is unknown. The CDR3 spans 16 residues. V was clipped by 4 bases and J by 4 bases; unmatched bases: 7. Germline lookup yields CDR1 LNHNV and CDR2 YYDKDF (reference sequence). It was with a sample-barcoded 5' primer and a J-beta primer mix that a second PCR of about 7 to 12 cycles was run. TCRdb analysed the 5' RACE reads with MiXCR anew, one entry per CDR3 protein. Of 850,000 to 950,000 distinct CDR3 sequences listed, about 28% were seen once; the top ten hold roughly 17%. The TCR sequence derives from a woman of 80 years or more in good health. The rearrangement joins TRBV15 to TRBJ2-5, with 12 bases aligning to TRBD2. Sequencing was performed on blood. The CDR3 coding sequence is TGTGCCACCAGCAAAACCCTAGCGGGGGGGAGAGAGACCCAGTACTTC. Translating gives CATSKTLAGGRETQYF.